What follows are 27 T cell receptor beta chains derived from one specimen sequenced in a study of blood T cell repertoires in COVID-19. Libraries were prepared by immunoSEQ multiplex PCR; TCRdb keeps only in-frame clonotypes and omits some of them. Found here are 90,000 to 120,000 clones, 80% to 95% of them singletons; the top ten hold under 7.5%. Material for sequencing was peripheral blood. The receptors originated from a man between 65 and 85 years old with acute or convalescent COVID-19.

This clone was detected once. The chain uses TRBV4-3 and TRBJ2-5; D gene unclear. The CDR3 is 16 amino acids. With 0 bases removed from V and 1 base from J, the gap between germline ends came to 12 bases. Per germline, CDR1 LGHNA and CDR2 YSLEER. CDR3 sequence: CASSQDSRNSQETQYF. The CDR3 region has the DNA TGCGCCAGCAGCCAAGATTCTAGAAACTCCCAAGAGACCCAGTACTTC.

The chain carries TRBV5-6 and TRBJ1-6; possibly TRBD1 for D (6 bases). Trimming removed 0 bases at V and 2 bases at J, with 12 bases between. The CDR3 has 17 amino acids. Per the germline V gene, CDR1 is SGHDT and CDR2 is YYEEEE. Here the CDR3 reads CASSLEAGEAYNSPLHF. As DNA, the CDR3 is TGTGCCAGCAGCTTGGAGGCAGGGGAAGCCTATAATTCACCCCTCCACTTT.

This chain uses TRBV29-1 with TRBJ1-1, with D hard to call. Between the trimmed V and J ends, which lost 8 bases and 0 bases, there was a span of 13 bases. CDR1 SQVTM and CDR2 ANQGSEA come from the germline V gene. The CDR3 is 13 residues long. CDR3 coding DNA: TGCAGCCCAGTAGGAGCAATGAACACTGAAGCTTTCTTT. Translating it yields CSPVGAMNTEAFF.

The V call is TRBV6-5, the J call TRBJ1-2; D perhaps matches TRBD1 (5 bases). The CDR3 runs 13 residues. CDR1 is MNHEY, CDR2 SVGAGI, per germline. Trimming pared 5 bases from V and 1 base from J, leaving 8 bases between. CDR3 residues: CASSPGFNYGYTF. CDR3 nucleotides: TGTGCCAGCAGTCCAGGGTTTAACTATGGCTACACCTTC.

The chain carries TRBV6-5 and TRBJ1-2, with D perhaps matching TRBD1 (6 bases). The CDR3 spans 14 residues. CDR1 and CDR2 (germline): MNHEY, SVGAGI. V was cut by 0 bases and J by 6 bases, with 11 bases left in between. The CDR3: CASSYSGQGHGYTF. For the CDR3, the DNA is TGTGCCAGCAGTTACTCTGGGCAGGGGCATGGCTACACCTTC.

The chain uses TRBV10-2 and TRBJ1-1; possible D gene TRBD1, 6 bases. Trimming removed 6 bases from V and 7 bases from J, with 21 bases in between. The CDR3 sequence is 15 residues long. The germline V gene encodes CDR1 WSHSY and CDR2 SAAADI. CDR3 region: CASRPEQGRTGEAFF. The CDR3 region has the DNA TGCGCCAGCAGGCCGGAACAGGGAAGGACGGGTGAAGCTTTCTTT.

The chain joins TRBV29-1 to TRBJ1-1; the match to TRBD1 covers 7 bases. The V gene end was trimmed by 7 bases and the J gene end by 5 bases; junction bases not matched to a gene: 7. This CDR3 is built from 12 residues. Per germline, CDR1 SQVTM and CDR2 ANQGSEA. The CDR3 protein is CSAQQGRTEAFF. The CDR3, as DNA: TGCAGCGCTCAACAGGGGAGGACTGAAGCTTTCTTT.

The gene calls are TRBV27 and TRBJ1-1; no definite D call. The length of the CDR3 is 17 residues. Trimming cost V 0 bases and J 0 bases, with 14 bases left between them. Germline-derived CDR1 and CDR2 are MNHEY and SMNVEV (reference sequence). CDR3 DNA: TGTGCCAGCAGTTTATCCGCGGGCCCCGAGATGAACACTGAAGCTTTCTTT. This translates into CASSLSAGPEMNTEAFF.

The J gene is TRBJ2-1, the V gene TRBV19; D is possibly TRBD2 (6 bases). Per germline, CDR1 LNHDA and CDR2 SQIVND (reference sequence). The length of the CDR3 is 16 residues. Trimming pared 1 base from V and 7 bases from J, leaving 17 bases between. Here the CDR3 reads CASSIVGGSGRNEQFF. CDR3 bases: TGTGCCAGTAGTATAGTCGGGGGATCGGGGAGGAATGAGCAGTTCTTC.

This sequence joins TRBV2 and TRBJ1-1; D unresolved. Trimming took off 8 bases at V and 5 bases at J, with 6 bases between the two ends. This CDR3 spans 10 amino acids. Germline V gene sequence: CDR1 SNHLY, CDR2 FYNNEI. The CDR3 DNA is TGTGCCAGCCGCGGAACTGAAGCTTTCTTT. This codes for CASRGTEAFF.

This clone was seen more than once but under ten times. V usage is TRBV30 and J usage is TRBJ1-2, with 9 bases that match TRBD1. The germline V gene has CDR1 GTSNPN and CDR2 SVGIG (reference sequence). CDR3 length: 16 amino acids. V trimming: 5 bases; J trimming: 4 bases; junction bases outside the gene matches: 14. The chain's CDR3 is CAWEITGTGSPYGYTF. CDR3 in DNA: TGTGCCTGGGAGATTACCGGGACAGGGTCTCCCTATGGCTACACCTTC.

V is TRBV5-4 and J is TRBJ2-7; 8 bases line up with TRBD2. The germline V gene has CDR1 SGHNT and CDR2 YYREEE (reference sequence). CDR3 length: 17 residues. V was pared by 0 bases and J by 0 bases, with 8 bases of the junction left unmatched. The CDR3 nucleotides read TGTGCCAGCAGCTTGGACCTAGCGGGCCCTAGCTCCTACGAGCAGTACTTC. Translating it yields CASSLDLAGPSSYEQYF.

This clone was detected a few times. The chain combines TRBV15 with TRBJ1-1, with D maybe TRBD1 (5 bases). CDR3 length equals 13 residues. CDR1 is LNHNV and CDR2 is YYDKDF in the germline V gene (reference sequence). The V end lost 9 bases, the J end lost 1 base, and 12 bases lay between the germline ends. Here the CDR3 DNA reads TGTGCCACTTGTCGCAGGGAGAACACTGAAGCTTTCTTT. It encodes CATCRRENTEAFF.

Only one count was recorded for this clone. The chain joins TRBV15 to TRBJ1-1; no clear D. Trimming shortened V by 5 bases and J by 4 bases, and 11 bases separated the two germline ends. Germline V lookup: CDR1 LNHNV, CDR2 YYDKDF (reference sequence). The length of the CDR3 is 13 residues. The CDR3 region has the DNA TGTGCCACCAGCGGCGATACGGGCACTGAAGCTTTCTTT. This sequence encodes CATSGDTGTEAFF.

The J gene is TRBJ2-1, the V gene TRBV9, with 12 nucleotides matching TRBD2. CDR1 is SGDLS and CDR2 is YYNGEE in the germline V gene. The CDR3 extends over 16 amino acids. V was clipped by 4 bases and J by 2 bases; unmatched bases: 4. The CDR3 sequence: CASSPTSGSPYNEQFF. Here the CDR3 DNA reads TGTGCCAGCAGCCCGACTAGCGGGAGCCCCTACAATGAGCAGTTCTTC.

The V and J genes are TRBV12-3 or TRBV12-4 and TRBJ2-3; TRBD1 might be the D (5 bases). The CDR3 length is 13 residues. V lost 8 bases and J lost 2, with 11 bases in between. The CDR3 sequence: CASQTDITDTQYF. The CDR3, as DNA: TGTGCCAGCCAGACGGACATCACAGATACGCAGTATTTT.

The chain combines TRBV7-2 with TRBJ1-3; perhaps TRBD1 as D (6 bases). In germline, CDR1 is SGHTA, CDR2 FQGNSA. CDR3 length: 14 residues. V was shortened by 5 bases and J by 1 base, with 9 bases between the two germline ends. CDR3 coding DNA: TGTGCCAGCAGCCCAACAGGGTCTGGAAACACCATATATTTT. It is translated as CASSPTGSGNTIYF.

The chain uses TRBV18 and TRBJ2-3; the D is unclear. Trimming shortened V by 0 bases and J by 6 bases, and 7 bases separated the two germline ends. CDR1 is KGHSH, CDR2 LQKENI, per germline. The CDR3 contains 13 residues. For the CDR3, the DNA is TGTGCCAGCTCACCACCCCTAATGGATACGCAGTATTTT. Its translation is CASSPPLMDTQYF.

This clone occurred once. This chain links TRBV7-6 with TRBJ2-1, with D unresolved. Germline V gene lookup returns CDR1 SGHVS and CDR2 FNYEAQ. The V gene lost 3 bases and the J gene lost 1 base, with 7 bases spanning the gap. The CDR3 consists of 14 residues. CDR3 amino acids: CASSFGRSYNEQFF. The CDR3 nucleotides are TGTGCCAGCAGCTTTGGCAGGTCCTACAATGAGCAGTTCTTC.

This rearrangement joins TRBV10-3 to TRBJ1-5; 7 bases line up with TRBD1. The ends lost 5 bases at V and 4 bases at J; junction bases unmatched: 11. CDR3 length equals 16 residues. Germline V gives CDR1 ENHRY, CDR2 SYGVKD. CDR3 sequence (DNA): TGTGCCATCAGTTCATCCGGGACAGACTCTAATCAGCCCCAGCATTTT. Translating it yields CAISSSGTDSNQPQHF.

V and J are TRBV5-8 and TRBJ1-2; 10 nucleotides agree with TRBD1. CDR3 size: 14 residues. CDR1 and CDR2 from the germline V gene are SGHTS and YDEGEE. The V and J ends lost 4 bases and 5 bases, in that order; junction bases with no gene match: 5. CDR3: CASSRGTGAYGYTF. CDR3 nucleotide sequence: TGTGCCAGCAGCCGGGGGACAGGGGCTTATGGCTACACCTTC. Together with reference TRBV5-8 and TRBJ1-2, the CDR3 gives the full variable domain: EAGVTQSPTHLIKTRGQQATLRCSPISGHTSVYWYQQALGLGLQFLLWYDEGEERNRGNFPPRFSGRQFPNYSSELNVNALELEDSALYLCASSRGTGAYGYTFGSGTRLTVV.

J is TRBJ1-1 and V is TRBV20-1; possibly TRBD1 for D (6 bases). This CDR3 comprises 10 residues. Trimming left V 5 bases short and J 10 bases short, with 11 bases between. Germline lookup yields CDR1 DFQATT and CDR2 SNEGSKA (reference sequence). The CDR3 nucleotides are TGCAGTGCTGAAAAAGGGGGAGCTTTCTTT. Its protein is CSAEKGGAFF.

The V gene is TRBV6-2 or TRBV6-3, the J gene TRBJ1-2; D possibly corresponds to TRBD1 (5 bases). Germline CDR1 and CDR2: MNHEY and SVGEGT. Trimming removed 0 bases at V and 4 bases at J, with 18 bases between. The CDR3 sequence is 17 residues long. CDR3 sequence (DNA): TGTGCCAGCAGTTACTCGAACATTCTGGGGCTCTTCTATGGCTACACCTTC. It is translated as CASSYSNILGLFYGYTF.

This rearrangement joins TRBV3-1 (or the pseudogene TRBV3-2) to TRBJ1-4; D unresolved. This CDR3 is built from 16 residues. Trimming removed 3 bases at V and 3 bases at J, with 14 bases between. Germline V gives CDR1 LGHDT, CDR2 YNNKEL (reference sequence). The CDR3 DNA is TGTGCCAGCAGCCAGCTGTTCGGGTCCCCTAATGAAAAACTGTTTTTT. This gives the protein CASSQLFGSPNEKLFF.

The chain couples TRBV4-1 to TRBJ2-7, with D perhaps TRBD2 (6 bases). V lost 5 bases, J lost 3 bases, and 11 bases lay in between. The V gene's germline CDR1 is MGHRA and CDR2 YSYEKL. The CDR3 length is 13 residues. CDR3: CASSYRTNYEQYF. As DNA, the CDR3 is TGCGCCAGCAGCTATCGGACTAACTACGAGCAGTACTTC.

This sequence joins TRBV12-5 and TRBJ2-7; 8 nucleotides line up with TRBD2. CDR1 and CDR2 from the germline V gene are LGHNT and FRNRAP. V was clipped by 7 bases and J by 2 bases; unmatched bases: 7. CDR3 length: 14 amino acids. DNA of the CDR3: TGTGCTAGTGTCCTAAGCGGGGGTACCTACGAGCAGTACTTC. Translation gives CASVLSGGTYEQYF.

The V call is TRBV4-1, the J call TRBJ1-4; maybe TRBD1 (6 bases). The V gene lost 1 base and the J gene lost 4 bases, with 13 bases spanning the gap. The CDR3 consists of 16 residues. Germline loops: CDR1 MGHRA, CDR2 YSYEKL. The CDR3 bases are TGCGCCAGCAGCCAAGGGCAGGGGCTTTTTAATGAAAAACTGTTTTTT. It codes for CASSQGQGLFNEKLFF.